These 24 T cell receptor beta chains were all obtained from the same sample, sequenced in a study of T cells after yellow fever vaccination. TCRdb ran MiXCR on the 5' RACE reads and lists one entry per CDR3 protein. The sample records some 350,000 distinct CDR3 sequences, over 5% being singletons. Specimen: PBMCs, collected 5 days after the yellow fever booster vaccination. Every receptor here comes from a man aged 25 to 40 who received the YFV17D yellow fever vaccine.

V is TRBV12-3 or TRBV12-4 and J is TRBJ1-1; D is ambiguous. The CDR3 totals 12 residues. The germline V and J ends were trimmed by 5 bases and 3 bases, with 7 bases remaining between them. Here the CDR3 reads CASSGLYTEAFF. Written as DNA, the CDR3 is TGTGCCAGCAGTGGACTGTACACTGAAGCTTTCTTT.

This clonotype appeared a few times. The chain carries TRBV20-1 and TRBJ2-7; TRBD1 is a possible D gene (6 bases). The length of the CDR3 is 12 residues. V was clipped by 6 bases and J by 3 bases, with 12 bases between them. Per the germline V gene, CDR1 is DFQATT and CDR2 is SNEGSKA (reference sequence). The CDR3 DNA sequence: TGCAGTGCCGCCCGGGACAACTACGAGCAGTACTTC. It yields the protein CSAARDNYEQYF.

DNA of the CDR3: TGTGCCAGCAGCCTCGGGCAGCTCAACTACGAGCAGTACTTC. It codes for CASSLGQLNYEQYF. V gene TRBV5-6 combines with J gene TRBJ2-7; D ambiguous. V shed 4 bases and J shed 3 bases, with 14 bases lying between them. Per germline, CDR1 SGHDT and CDR2 YYEEEE. The CDR3 consists of 14 residues.

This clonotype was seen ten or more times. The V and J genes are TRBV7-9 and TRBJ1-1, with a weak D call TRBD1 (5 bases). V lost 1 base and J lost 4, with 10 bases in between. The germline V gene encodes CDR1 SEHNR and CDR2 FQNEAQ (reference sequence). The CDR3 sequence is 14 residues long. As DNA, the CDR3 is TGTGCCAGCAGCTTAGAGGTAGGGACCACTGAAGCTTTCTTT. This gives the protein CASSLEVGTTEAFF. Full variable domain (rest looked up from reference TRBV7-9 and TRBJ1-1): DTGVSQNPRHKITKRGQNVTFRCDPISEHNRLYWYRQTLGQGPEFLTYFQNEAQLEKSRLLSDRFSAERPKGSFSTLEIQRTEQGDSAMYLCASSLEVGTTEAFFGQGTRLTVV.

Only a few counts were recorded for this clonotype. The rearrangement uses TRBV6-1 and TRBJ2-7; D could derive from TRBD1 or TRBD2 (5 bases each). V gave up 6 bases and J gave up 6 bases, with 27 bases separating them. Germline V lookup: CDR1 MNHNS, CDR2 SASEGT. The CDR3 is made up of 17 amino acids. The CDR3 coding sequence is TGTGCCAGCAGACCGGCTAGCAGCCCTGGTGAGAGGGGCGAGCAGTACTTC. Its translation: CASRPASSPGERGEQYF.

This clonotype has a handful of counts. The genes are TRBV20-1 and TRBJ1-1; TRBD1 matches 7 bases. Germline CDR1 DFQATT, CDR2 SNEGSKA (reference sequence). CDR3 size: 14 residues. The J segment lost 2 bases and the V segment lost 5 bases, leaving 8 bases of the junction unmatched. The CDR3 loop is CSARGRGLNTEAFF. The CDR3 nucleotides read TGCAGTGCTCGGGGGAGGGGGCTAAACACTGAAGCTTTCTTT.

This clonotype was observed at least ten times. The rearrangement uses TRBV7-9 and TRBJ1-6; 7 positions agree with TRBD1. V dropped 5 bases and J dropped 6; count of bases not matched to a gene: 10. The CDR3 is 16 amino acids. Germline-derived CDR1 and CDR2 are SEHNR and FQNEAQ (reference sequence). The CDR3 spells CASSEQGQNPNSPLHF. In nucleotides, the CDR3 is TGTGCCAGCAGCGAACAGGGACAGAACCCTAATTCACCCCTCCACTTT.

CDR3 DNA: TGCGCCAGCAGCCAAGAGGTTTCCCGTGGACTAGCGGGAGGTTACGAGCAGTACTTC. It codes for CASSQEVSRGLAGGYEQYF. The chain combines TRBV4-3 with TRBJ2-7, with 14 bases that match TRBD2. This CDR3 is 19 amino acids long. Germline V gene data show CDR1 as LGHNA and CDR2 as YSLEER. V was pared by 0 bases and J by 4 bases, with 11 bases of the junction left unmatched.

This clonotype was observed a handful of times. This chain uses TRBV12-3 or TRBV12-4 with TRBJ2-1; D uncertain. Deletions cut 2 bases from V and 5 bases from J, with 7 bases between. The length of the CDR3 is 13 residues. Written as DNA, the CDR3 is TGTGCCAGCAGTTTACGGCGGAACAATGAGCAGTTCTTC. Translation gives CASSLRRNNEQFF.

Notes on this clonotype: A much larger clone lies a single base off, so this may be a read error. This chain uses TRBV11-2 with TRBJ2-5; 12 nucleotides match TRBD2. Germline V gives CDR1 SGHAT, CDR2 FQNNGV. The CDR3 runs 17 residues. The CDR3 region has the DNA TGTGACAGCCACTCGCCCGGACTAGCGGGGCCCCAGGAGACCCAGTACTTC. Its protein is CDSHSPGLAGPQETQYF.

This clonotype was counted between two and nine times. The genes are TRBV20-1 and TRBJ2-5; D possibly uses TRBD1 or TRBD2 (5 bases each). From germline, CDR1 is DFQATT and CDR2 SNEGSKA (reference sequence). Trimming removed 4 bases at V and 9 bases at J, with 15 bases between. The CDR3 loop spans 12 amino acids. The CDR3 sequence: CSAIPGAEAQYF. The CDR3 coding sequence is TGCAGTGCTATTCCCGGGGCCGAGGCCCAGTACTTC.

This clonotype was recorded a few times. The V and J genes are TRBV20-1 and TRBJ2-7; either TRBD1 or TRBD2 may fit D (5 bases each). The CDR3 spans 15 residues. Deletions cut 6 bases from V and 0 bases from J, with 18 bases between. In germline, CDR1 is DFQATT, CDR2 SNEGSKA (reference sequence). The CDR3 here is CSAKAGTTSSYEQYF. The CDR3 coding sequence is TGCAGTGCCAAAGCCGGGACCACAAGCTCCTACGAGCAGTACTTC.

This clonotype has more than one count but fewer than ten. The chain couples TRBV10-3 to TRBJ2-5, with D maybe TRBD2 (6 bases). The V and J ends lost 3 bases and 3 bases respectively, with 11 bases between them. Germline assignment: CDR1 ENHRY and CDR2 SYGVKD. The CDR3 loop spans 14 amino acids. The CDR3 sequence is CAISEGGGKETQYF. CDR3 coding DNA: TGTGCCATCAGTGAAGGAGGAGGGAAAGAGACCCAGTACTTC.

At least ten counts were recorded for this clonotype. CDR3 in amino acids: CASSLGRKTAPTDTQYF. The CDR3 region has the DNA TGTGCCAGCAGCTTAGGACGAAAGACAGCGCCCACAGATACGCAGTATTTT. V and J are TRBV7-2 and TRBJ2-3; D may be TRBD1 (5 bases). Trimming removed 1 base from V and 2 bases from J, with 16 bases in between. The CDR3 totals 17 residues. CDR1 SGHTA and CDR2 FQGNSA come from the germline V gene.

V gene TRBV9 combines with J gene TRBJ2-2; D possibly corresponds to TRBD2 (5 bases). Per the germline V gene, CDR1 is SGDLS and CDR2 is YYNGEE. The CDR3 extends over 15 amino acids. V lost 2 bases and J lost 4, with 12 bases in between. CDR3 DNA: TGTGCCAGCAGCGTCCGGATCGAGGGCACCGGGGAGCTGTTTTTT. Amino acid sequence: CASSVRIEGTGELFF.

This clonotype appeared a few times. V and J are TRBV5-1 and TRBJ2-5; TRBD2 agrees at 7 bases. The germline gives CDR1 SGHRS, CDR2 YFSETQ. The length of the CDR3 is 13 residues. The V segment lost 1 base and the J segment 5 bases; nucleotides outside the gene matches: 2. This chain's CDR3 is CASSLREGETQYF. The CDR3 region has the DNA TGCGCCAGCAGCTTGAGGGAGGGTGAGACCCAGTACTTC.

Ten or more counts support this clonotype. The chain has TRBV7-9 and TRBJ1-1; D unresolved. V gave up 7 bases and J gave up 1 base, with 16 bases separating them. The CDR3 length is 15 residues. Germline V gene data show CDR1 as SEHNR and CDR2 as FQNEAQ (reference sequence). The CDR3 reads CASTPGAGRNTEAFF. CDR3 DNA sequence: TGTGCCAGCACCCCCGGTGCTGGGAGGAACACTGAAGCTTTCTTT.

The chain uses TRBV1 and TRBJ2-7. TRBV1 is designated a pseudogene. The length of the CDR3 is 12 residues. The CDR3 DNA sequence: TGCACCAGCAGCCCCCTACGAGAGGAGCAGTACTTC. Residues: CTSSPLREEQYF.

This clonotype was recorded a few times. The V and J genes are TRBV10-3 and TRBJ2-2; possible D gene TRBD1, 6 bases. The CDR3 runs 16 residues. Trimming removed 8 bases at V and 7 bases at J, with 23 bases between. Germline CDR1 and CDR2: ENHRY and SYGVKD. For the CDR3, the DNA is TGTGCCATCGGGGGCCTGGCTAGGACGGGGCACGGGGAGCTGTTTTTT. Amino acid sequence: CAIGGLARTGHGELFF.

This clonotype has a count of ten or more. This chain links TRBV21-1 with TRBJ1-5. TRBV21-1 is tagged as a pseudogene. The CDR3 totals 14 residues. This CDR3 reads CASSKQAWDQPQHF. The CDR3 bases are TGTGCCAGCAGCAAACAGGCGTGGGATCAGCCCCAGCATTTT.

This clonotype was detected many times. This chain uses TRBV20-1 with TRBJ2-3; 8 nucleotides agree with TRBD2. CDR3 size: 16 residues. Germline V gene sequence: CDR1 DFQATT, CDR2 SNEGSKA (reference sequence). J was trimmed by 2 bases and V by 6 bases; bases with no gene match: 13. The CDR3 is CSADPTSGRNTDTQYF. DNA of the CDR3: TGCAGTGCCGACCCTACTAGCGGAAGGAACACAGATACGCAGTATTTT.

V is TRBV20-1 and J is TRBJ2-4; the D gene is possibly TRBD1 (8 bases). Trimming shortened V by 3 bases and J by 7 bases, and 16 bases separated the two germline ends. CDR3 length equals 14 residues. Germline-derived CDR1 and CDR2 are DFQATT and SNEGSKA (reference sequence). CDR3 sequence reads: CSASWTGRVNIQYF. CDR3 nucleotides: TGCAGTGCTAGTTGGACAGGGAGGGTCAACATTCAGTACTTC.

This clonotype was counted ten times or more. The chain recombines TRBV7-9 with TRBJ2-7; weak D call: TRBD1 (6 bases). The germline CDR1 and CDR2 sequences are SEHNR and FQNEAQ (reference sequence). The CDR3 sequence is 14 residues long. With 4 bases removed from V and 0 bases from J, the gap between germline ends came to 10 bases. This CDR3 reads CASSSGTHSYEQYF. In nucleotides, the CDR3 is TGTGCCAGCAGCTCCGGGACACACTCCTACGAGCAGTACTTC.

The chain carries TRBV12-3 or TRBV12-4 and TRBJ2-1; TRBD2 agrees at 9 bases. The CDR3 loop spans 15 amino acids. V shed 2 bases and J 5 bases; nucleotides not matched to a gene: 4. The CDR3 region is CASSLLAGANNEQFF. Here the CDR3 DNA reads TGTGCCAGCAGTTTATTAGCGGGAGCGAACAATGAGCAGTTCTTC.